These 29 T cell receptor beta chains originate from one sample sequenced in a study of blood T cells in healthy people across ages. Through a sample-barcoded 5' primer and a J-beta primer mix, a second PCR was run for about 6 to 12 cycles. TCRdb recomputed calls from the 5' RACE reads with MiXCR, one row per CDR3 protein. The sample comprises 600,000 to 800,000 distinct CDR3 sequences, approximately 52% of which are singletons, and about 14% rests with the top ten. The sample taken for sequencing was blood. The receptors were gathered from an elderly woman in good health.

This clonotype was recorded only once. This chain links TRBV2 with TRBJ2-1; no definite D call. This CDR3 region has 10 residues. The germline CDR1 and CDR2 sequences are SNHLY and FYNNEI. CDR3 sequence reads: CVTTYNEQFF. The CDR3 DNA follows: TGTGTCACAACCTACAATGAGCAGTTCTTC.

This clonotype has a count of ten or more. The genes are TRBV27 and TRBJ2-3; no clear D. The CDR3 has 15 residues. The V end was cut by 0 bases, the J end by 2 bases, with 9 bases between. CDR1 MNHEY and CDR2 SMNVEV come from the germline V gene (reference sequence). CDR3 loop: CASSLSVIYTDTQYF. CDR3 nucleotides: TGTGCCAGCAGTTTATCGGTTATCTACACAGATACGCAGTATTTT.

V gene TRBV11-1 combines with J gene TRBJ2-1; D is perhaps TRBD1 or TRBD2 (5 bases each). V shed 5 bases and J shed 12 bases, with 17 bases lying between them. Germline CDR1 SGHAT, CDR2 FQDESV (reference sequence). The CDR3 totals 13 residues. CDR3: CASSPGTRESQFF. In DNA, the CDR3 is TGTGCCAGCAGCCCCGGGACGAGGGAGTCGCAGTTCTTC. Drawing the rest from reference TRBV11-1 and TRBJ2-1, the complete variable domain is EAEVAQSPRYKITEKSQAVAFWCDPISGHATLYWYRQILGQGPELLVQFQDESVVDDSQLPKDRFSAERLKGVDSTLKIQPAELGDSAMYLCASSPGTRESQFFGPGTRLTVL.

J is TRBJ1-3 and V is TRBV15; 7 bases line up with TRBD1. The CDR3 loop spans 15 amino acids. V trimming: 5 bases; J trimming: 4 bases; junction bases outside the gene matches: 8. The V gene's germline CDR1 is LNHNV and CDR2 YYDKDF (reference sequence). In DNA form, the CDR3 reads TGTGCCACCAGCCCAGCCGGGACAGAAGGAAACACCATATATTTT. It codes for CATSPAGTEGNTIYF.

The chain has TRBV7-9 and TRBJ2-5, with TRBD2 matching over 8 bases. Trimming took 6 bases from V and 3 from J; bases not matched to a gene: 3. Germline V gene data show CDR1 as SEHNR and CDR2 as FQNEAQ (reference sequence). CDR3 size: 13 residues. DNA for the CDR3: TGTGCCAGCAGACTTAGCGGGGAAGAGACCCAGTACTTC. It is translated as CASRLSGEETQYF. The complete variable domain, with remaining parts taken from reference TRBV7-9 and TRBJ2-5, reads DTGVSQNPRHKITKRGQNVTFRCDPISEHNRLYWYRQTLGQGPEFLTYFQNEAQLEKSRLLSDRFSAERPKGSFSTLEIQRTEQGDSAMYLCASRLSGEETQYFGPGTRLLVL.

This rearrangement joins TRBV4-1 to TRBJ2-3; D is perhaps TRBD1 or TRBD2 (5 bases each). Trimming removed 4 bases from V and 8 bases from J, with 19 bases in between. This CDR3 has 15 residues. Germline V gene data show CDR1 as MGHRA and CDR2 as YSYEKL. CDR3 in DNA: TGCGCCAGCAGCCTCCTGGGGCTAGCTGCAGGTACGCAGTATTTT. It translates to CASSLLGLAAGTQYF.

This clonotype was seen a single time. This sequence joins TRBV5-1 and TRBJ2-1, with TRBD2 identical over 7 bases. The CDR3 extends over 14 amino acids. Germline CDR1 and CDR2: SGHRS and YFSETQ. V lost 0 bases, J lost 13 bases, and 10 bases stayed unmatched. The DNA for the CDR3 is TGCGCCAGCAGCTTGGCCAGCGGGGAAGAGACCCAGTTCTTC. Amino acid sequence: CASSLASGEETQFF.

The CDR3 nucleotides are TGTGCCAGCAACAGCCGCGCGTCTGCAACTAATGAAAAACTGTTTTTT. Protein: CASNSRASATNEKLFF. The chain has TRBV12-3 or TRBV12-4 and TRBJ1-4; D ambiguous. Trimming shortened V by 7 bases and J by 0 bases, and 15 bases separated the two germline ends. This CDR3 is 16 amino acids long.

This chain joins TRBV3-1 and TRBJ2-5; D is unclear. Trimming pared 0 bases from V and 7 bases from J, leaving 6 bases between. Germline lookup yields CDR1 LGHDT and CDR2 YNNKEL (reference sequence). The CDR3 is 12 amino acids. The CDR3 is CASSQDIVTQYF. In nucleotides, the CDR3 is TGTGCCAGCAGCCAAGATATTGTGACCCAGTACTTC.

V gene TRBV28 combines with J gene TRBJ2-2; D unresolved. V lost 3 bases and J lost 5, with 13 bases in between. Germline values: CDR1 MDHEN, CDR2 SYDVKM. This CDR3 has 15 residues. The CDR3 region has the DNA TGTGCCAGCAGTTTCGGAATCCGTTGGACCGGGGAGCTGTTTTTT. It codes for CASSFGIRWTGELFF.

With respect to this clonotype: Since a much larger clone is just one base distant, this may be a read error. The CDR3 spells CASNLIQAADTQYF. Here the CDR3 DNA reads TGCGCCAGCAACTTGATACAGGCGGCAGATACGCAGTATTTT. V gene TRBV5-1 combines with J gene TRBJ2-3; possible D gene TRBD1, 5 bases. The germline V gene has CDR1 SGHRS and CDR2 YFSETQ. This CDR3 contains 14 residues. The whole variable domain, remainder taken from reference TRBV5-1 and TRBJ2-3, is KAGVTQTPRYLIKTRGQQVTLSCSPISGHRSVSWYQQTPGQGLQFLFEYFSETQRNKGNFPGRFSGRQFSNSRSEMNVSTLELGDSALYLCASNLIQAADTQYFGPGTRLTVL.

The genes are TRBV19 and TRBJ1-5; 10 nucleotides match TRBD1. This CDR3 is built from 16 residues. Germline trimming cut 4 bases from V and 4 bases from J; bases unmatched to any gene: 7. The germline CDR1 and CDR2 sequences are LNHDA and SQIVND (reference sequence). This chain's CDR3 is CASSKSRDRGNQPQHF. CDR3 coding DNA: TGTGCCAGTAGTAAGAGTAGGGACAGGGGAAATCAGCCCCAGCATTTT.

The chain employs TRBV5-1 and TRBJ2-1; D call uncertain. V shed 0 bases and J shed 8 bases, with 18 bases lying between them. Germline V lookup: CDR1 SGHRS, CDR2 YFSETQ. This CDR3 is built from 16 residues. For the CDR3, the DNA is TGCGCCAGCAGCTTGGAGGAGACCACCACCTGGGATGAGCAGTTCTTC. As protein: CASSLEETTTWDEQFF.

V and J are TRBV29-1 and TRBJ2-5; 10 positions match TRBD1. Germline V gene lookup returns CDR1 SQVTM and CDR2 ANQGSEA. This CDR3 is built from 13 residues. The V gene end was trimmed by 7 bases and the J gene end by 4 bases; junction bases not matched to a gene: 6. In nucleotides, the CDR3 is TGCAGCGGGGCGACAGGGGGCTTAGAGACCCAGTACTTC. This translates into CSGATGGLETQYF.

Ten or more counts support this clonotype. V is TRBV3-1 and J is TRBJ2-3; no firm D call. Germline V lookup: CDR1 LGHDT, CDR2 YNNKEL (reference sequence). Trimming removed 3 bases from V and 4 bases from J, with 11 bases in between. This CDR3 spans 14 amino acids. The CDR3 loop is CASSHLWESDTQYF. CDR3 DNA sequence: TGTGCCAGCAGCCATCTTTGGGAATCAGATACGCAGTATTTT.

This chain links TRBV29-1 with TRBJ1-6; D gene uncertain. The CDR3 has 14 amino acids. Trimming shortened V by 7 bases and J by 3 bases, and 13 bases separated the two germline ends. Germline assignment: CDR1 SQVTM and CDR2 ANQGSEA. CDR3 in amino acids: CSAAEGNYNSPLHF. The CDR3 DNA is TGCAGCGCCGCCGAGGGCAACTATAATTCACCCCTCCACTTT.

A few counts support this clonotype. Given a much more abundant clone one base away, this may be a read error. This rearrangement joins TRBV10-3 to TRBJ2-3; D might be TRBD1 (5 bases). Germline V lookup: CDR1 ENHRY, CDR2 SYGVKD. With 2 bases removed from V and 0 bases from J, the gap between germline ends came to 9 bases. CDR3 length equals 15 residues. The DNA of the CDR3 is TGTGCCATCAGTGAGGCGCAGGGTAGCACAGATACGCAGTATTTT. Residues: CAISEAQGSTDTQYF.

This clonotype showed up many times. The chain links TRBV28 to TRBJ1-5, with D unresolved. The germline CDR1 and CDR2 sequences are MDHEN and SYDVKM. The CDR3 is made up of 13 amino acids. Trimming took 2 bases from V and 7 from J, leaving 9 bases between them. CDR3: CASSLVSEQPQHF. DNA for the CDR3: TGTGCCAGCAGTTTAGTTTCCGAACAGCCCCAGCATTTT.

This clonotype came up a few times. J is TRBJ2-1 and V is TRBV6-1; TRBD1 aligns across 7 bases. Germline values: CDR1 MNHNS, CDR2 SASEGT. The V segment lost 4 bases and the J segment 11 bases; nucleotides outside the gene matches: 17. The CDR3 is 16 amino acids. The CDR3, as DNA: TGTGCCAGCAGTGGACAGGACAGGCCGCTCAAACCCCAGCAGTTCTTC. This codes for CASSGQDRPLKPQQFF.

A note on this clonotype: This may stem from a read error, because a much larger clone lies one nucleotide away. This chain joins TRBV20-1 and TRBJ1-2; D is unresolved. The CDR3 contains 11 residues. Trimming removed 7 bases at V and 8 bases at J, with 14 bases between. Germline V gives CDR1 DFQATT, CDR2 SNEGSKA (reference sequence). For the CDR3, the DNA is TGCAGTGATAGGTTCGGCGGCGGCTACACCTTC. It translates to CSDRFGGGYTF.

The gene calls are TRBV20-1 and TRBJ2-5; D unclear. TRBJ2-7 explains the end of the DNA better; the J call may be wrong. Germline assignment: CDR1 DFQATT and CDR2 SNEGSKA (reference sequence). This CDR3 has 12 amino acids. This CDR3 reads CSARWETREQYF. The CDR3 DNA follows: TGCAGTGCTAGATGGGAAACCCGCGAGCAGTACTTC.

The table lists this clonotype with a few counts. Possible read error: a much larger clone is one base away. V is TRBV5-1 and J is TRBJ1-6; 10 bases agree with TRBD1. This CDR3 region has 14 residues. CDR1 and CDR2 from the germline V gene are SGHRS and YFSETQ. The CDR3 is CASSTGQGNSPPHF. As DNA, the CDR3 is TGCGCCAGCAGTACGGGACAGGGGAATTCACCCCCCCACTTT.

This clonotype was counted many times. The chain uses TRBV25-1 and TRBJ1-4, with D possibly being TRBD1 (6 bases). Germline values: CDR1 MGHDK, CDR2 SYGVNS. This CDR3 is built from 16 residues. The V and J ends lost 0 bases and 4 bases respectively, with 12 bases between them. The CDR3: CASSEYQTGLNEKLFF. The CDR3 DNA reads TGTGCCAGCAGTGAATATCAGACAGGACTTAATGAAAAACTGTTTTTT.

The table lists this clonotype with many counts. This chain connects TRBV29-1 to TRBJ2-3, with no clear D. The CDR3 has 15 amino acids. The V end was cut by 4 bases, the J end by 2 bases, with 16 bases between. Germline V CDR1 and CDR2: SQVTM, ANQGSEA. The DNA of the CDR3 is TGCAGCGTTGGCGGCGTATACTTATTCACAGATACGCAGTATTTT. Translating it yields CSVGGVYLFTDTQYF.

The chain couples TRBV29-1 to TRBJ2-2, with D possibly matching TRBD2 (5 bases). The CDR3 has 12 residues. The germline CDR1 and CDR2 sequences are SQVTM and ANQGSEA. V lost 4 bases and J 7 bases, leaving 10 bases between the germline ends. CDR3 sequence reads: CSVGNRGGELFF. DNA of the CDR3: TGCAGCGTTGGGAATCGGGGCGGGGAGCTGTTTTTT.

This clonotype was recorded many times. This chain uses TRBV20-1 with TRBJ2-3, with D perhaps TRBD2 (6 bases). V lost 6 bases to trimming and J lost 3 bases, with 16 bases between them. Germline V CDR1 and CDR2: DFQATT, SNEGSKA (reference sequence). The CDR3 consists of 14 residues. The DNA of the CDR3 is TGCAGTGCCGCGGGCGGGATAAGTACAGATACGCAGTATTTT. Amino acids: CSAAGGISTDTQYF.

The chain has TRBV20-1 and TRBJ2-1, with 9 nucleotides matching TRBD2. V was clipped by 0 bases and J by 6 bases; unmatched bases: 6. In germline, CDR1 is DFQATT, CDR2 SNEGSKA (reference sequence). The CDR3 consists of 15 residues. DNA for the CDR3: TGCAGTGCTAGAGATTTCAGCGGGGGGCCCAATGAGCAGTTCTTC. Amino acid sequence: CSARDFSGGPNEQFF.

The V and J genes are TRBV7-9 and TRBJ2-7, with D perhaps assigned TRBD1 or TRBD2 (5 bases each). The CDR3 contains 14 residues. V lost 9 bases, J lost 2 bases, and 17 bases lay in between. CDR1 is SEHNR, CDR2 FQNEAQ, per germline (reference sequence). CDR3 loop: CASSRDVSPYEQYF. The CDR3, as DNA: TGTGCCAGTAGTCGGGACGTTTCCCCCTACGAGCAGTACTTC.

This clonotype was found a few times. This chain links TRBV4-1 with TRBJ1-4, with D tentatively TRBD1 (5 bases). This CDR3 has 15 amino acids. Germline V CDR1 and CDR2: MGHRA, YSYEKL. V was cut by 3 bases and J by 6 bases, with 14 bases left in between. The CDR3 nucleotides are TGCGCCAGCAGCCAGCCCCGGGACTTTCATGAAAAACTGTTTTTT. It yields the protein CASSQPRDFHEKLFF.